The T cell receptor beta chain described here comes from a study of OX40 agonist ivuxolimab in advanced cancers. Study details: The group had a mean age of around 60 years, ranged from about 20 to 79, and was around 82% male. Partial responses were recorded for three patients, including one with hepatocellular carcinoma and two with cutaneous melanoma.

The sampling schedule covered blood at baseline, cycle 4 day 1, and cycle 7 day 1. V dropped 10 bases and J dropped 0; count of bases not matched to a gene: 5. The CDR3 extends over 13 amino acids. Germline V gene data show CDR1 as MNHNS and CDR2 as SASEGT. This clone was counted a single time. Antigen unknown. Clones were read by immunoSEQ multiplex PCR, and TCRdb kept only the in-frame ones, dropping some. The table includes 20,000 to 25,000 clones, approximately 89% detected once. General study points: Certain nonresponders likewise exhibited a low normalized T-cell clonal expansion.

The specimen comprised CD4+ or CD8+ T cells sorted from blood, sampled in a trial of the OX40 agonist ivuxolimab. This receptor was taken from an adult with an advanced solid tumor such as melanoma, head and neck, liver or kidney cancer. The chain recombines TRBV6-1 with TRBJ2-7, with TRBD1 matching over 8 bases. CDR3 in amino acids: CANGQGSSYEQYF. CDR3 nucleotide sequence: TGTGCCAATGGACAGGGCAGCTCCTACGAGCAGTACTTC.